Listed below are T cell receptor beta chains from one sample, sequenced in a study of blood T cells in healthy people across ages. TCRdb reprocessed the 5' RACE reads with MiXCR, giving one entry per CDR3 protein. The sample includes over 700,000 distinct CDR3 sequences, roughly 53% of them seen just once. The sequencing input was blood. The source is a man at least 80 years old in good health. Each CDR3 is given with its conserved first and last residue. D genes are given only for firm matches. Expanded clones are given a class, and other clones once, few, many or no size at all.

j_call: TRBJ2-5; d_call: NA; v_call: TRBV12-3/TRBV12-4; clone_size: NA; cdr3_nt: TGTGCCAGCAGTTTAAGGACACCCCTGGGGGAGACCCAGTACTTC; cdr3_aa: CASSLRTPLGETQYF
j_call: TRBJ2-5; d_call: NA; v_call: TRBV29-1; clone_size: NA; cdr3_nt: TGCAGCGTCAACCGAGATCCGACCGGAGAGGCCCAGTACTTC; cdr3_aa: CSVNRDPTGEAQYF
j_call: TRBJ1-5; d_call: TRBD1; v_call: TRBV6-1; clone_size: NA; cdr3_nt: TGTGCCACCCAACCCGCAGACAGGGGAGGCAATCAGCCCCAGCATTTT; cdr3_aa: CATQPADRGGNQPQHF
j_call: TRBJ2-7; d_call: NA; v_call: TRBV6-6; clone_size: NA; cdr3_nt: TGTGCCAGCAGTTACATCAGGACCTACGAGCAGTACTTC; cdr3_aa: CASSYIRTYEQYF
j_call: TRBJ1-1; d_call: NA; v_call: TRBV30; clone_size: NA; cdr3_nt: TGTGCCTGGAGTGACCAGACGAACACTGAAGCTTTCTTT; cdr3_aa: CAWSDQTNTEAFF
j_call: TRBJ1-2; d_call: TRBD1; v_call: TRBV5-1; clone_size: NA; cdr3_nt: TGCGCCAGCAGCACAGAACCCGGGACAGGGAGGAGCTACACCTTC; cdr3_aa: CASSTEPGTGRSYTF
j_call: TRBJ2-7; d_call: TRBD2; v_call: TRBV7-9; clone_size: few; cdr3_nt: TGTGCCAGCAGCCCAAGCTGGGGACTAGCGGGAGAGGGGCAGTACTTC; cdr3_aa: CASSPSWGLAGEGQYF
j_call: TRBJ2-5; d_call: TRBD2; v_call: TRBV7-2; clone_size: NA; cdr3_nt: TGTGCCAGCAGCCTAGGCCCCCCTAGCGGGAGCCAAGAGACCCAGTACTTC; cdr3_aa: CASSLGPPSGSQETQYF
j_call: TRBJ1-2; d_call: NA; v_call: TRBV10-1; clone_size: NA; cdr3_nt: TGCGCCAGCAGCGGACAGAGGAACTATGGCTACACCTTC; cdr3_aa: CASSGQRNYGYTF
j_call: TRBJ2-4; d_call: NA; v_call: TRBV5-1; clone_size: NA; cdr3_nt: TGCGCCAGCAACGACGGGGGAATGGCCAAAAACATTCAGTACTTC; cdr3_aa: CASNDGGMAKNIQYF
j_call: TRBJ2-3; d_call: TRBD2; v_call: TRBV6-2/TRBV6-3; clone_size: NA; cdr3_nt: TGTGCCAGCAGCCAAGCACTAGCGGGAGGGGACAGATACGCGTATTTT; cdr3_aa: CASSQALAGGDRYAYF
j_call: TRBJ2-7; d_call: TRBD2; v_call: TRBV6-6; clone_size: NA; cdr3_nt: TGTGCCAGCATGGCGGGGGGGTACGAGCAGTACTTC; cdr3_aa: CASMAGGYEQYF
j_call: TRBJ2-1; d_call: NA; v_call: TRBV6-6; clone_size: NA; cdr3_nt: TGTGCCAGCACGACCGGCGTGAACTCCTACAATGAGCAGTTCTTC; cdr3_aa: CASTTGVNSYNEQFF
j_call: TRBJ1-4; d_call: NA; v_call: TRBV5-1; clone_size: NA; cdr3_nt: TGCGCCAGCAGCTTGGTCCGGGCCAGTGAAAAACTGTTTTTT; cdr3_aa: CASSLVRASEKLFF
j_call: TRBJ1-6; d_call: TRBD1; v_call: TRBV9; clone_size: few; cdr3_nt: TGTGCCAGCAGCGAGCGACAGGGTAGAAATTCACCCCTCCACTTT; cdr3_aa: CASSERQGRNSPLHF
j_call: TRBJ2-4; d_call: NA; v_call: TRBV20-1; clone_size: NA; cdr3_nt: TGCAGTGCTAGAACCTTACTAGCTTTTTACAAGCAGTACTTC; cdr3_aa: CSARTLLAFYKQYF
j_call: TRBJ1-4; d_call: NA; v_call: TRBV3-1; clone_size: NA; cdr3_nt: TGTGCCAGCAGCCTACGGACGGTCGCAACTAATGAAAAACTGTTTTTT; cdr3_aa: CASSLRTVATNEKLFF
j_call: TRBJ2-7; d_call: TRBD2; v_call: TRBV11-3; clone_size: many; cdr3_nt: TGCGCCAGCAGCCCAAGCGGGGGCTCCTACGAGCAGTACTTC; cdr3_aa: CASSPSGGSYEQYF
j_call: TRBJ1-2; d_call: TRBD1; v_call: TRBV5-6; clone_size: NA; cdr3_nt: TGTGCCAGCACCGGCGTTCGACAGGGCAACTATGGCTACACCTTC; cdr3_aa: CASTGVRQGNYGYTF
j_call: TRBJ2-7; d_call: NA; v_call: TRBV9; clone_size: NA; cdr3_nt: TGTGCCAGCAGCAAGAGCCACACCTACGAGCAGTACTTC; cdr3_aa: CASSKSHTYEQYF
j_call: TRBJ2-7; d_call: NA; v_call: TRBV29-1; clone_size: few; cdr3_nt: TGCAGCGGTGGGACGGTGTGGGAGCAGTACTTC; cdr3_aa: CSGGTVWEQYF
j_call: TRBJ2-1; d_call: TRBD2; v_call: TRBV4-2; clone_size: NA; cdr3_nt: TGTGCCAGCAGTCGTAGCGGGAGTGTTACCTACAATGAGCAGTTCTTC; cdr3_aa: CASSRSGSVTYNEQFF
j_call: TRBJ2-5; d_call: NA; v_call: TRBV12-3/TRBV12-4; clone_size: once; cdr3_nt: TGTGCCAGCTCATTGGAGAAAGGACAGACCCAGTACTTC; cdr3_aa: CASSLEKGQTQYF
j_call: TRBJ1-4; d_call: TRBD1; v_call: TRBV20-1; clone_size: NA; cdr3_nt: TGCAGTGCTAGGTGGACAGGGGGCGGTGAAAAACTGTTTTTT; cdr3_aa: CSARWTGGGEKLFF
j_call: TRBJ2-1; d_call: TRBD2; v_call: TRBV11-2; clone_size: NA; cdr3_nt: TGTGCCAGTGATCCCTGGGGGGCGGGAGGGACGAATGAGCAGTTCTTC; cdr3_aa: CASDPWGAGGTNEQFF
j_call: TRBJ1-1; d_call: NA; v_call: TRBV20-1; clone_size: NA; cdr3_nt: TGCAGTGCTAGGGGTGAAGCTTTCTTT; cdr3_aa: CSARGEAFF
j_call: TRBJ2-7; d_call: NA; v_call: TRBV28; clone_size: NA; cdr3_nt: TGTGCCAGCAGTTTATTACCTTACGAGCAGTACTTC; cdr3_aa: CASSLLPYEQYF
j_call: TRBJ2-5; d_call: NA; v_call: TRBV4-2; clone_size: NA; cdr3_nt: TGTGCCAGCAGCCAAGGGGTAGGAGGAGCAGAAGAGACCCAGTACTTC; cdr3_aa: CASSQGVGGAEETQYF
j_call: TRBJ1-1; d_call: NA; v_call: TRBV10-3; clone_size: NA; cdr3_nt: TGTGCCATCAGTGAGGGGCCGGGGTTCACTGAAGCTTTCTTT; cdr3_aa: CAISEGPGFTEAFF
j_call: TRBJ2-7; d_call: TRBD2; v_call: TRBV3-1; clone_size: NA; cdr3_nt: TGTGCCAGCAGCAAAGGGAGGGAGGCCTCCTACGAGCAGTACTTC; cdr3_aa: CASSKGREASYEQYF
j_call: TRBJ1-1; d_call: NA; v_call: TRBV9; clone_size: NA; cdr3_nt: TGTGCCAGCAGCCCGGGCGGGCGGCGTTCCGGTGCTTTCTTT; cdr3_aa: CASSPGGRRSGAFF
j_call: TRBJ1-1; d_call: NA; v_call: TRBV28; clone_size: few; cdr3_nt: TGTGCCAGCAGTTTAGGGGCGAGGAACACTGAAGCTTTCTTT; cdr3_aa: CASSLGARNTEAFF
j_call: TRBJ1-4; d_call: NA; v_call: TRBV10-2; clone_size: NA; cdr3_nt: TGCGCCAGCAGCGTCGGACAGAATGAAAAACTGTTTTTT; cdr3_aa: CASSVGQNEKLFF
j_call: TRBJ2-7; d_call: TRBD2; v_call: TRBV20-1; clone_size: NA; cdr3_nt: TGCAGTGCTAGATTGGCGGGAGTGACCTACGAGCAGTACTTC; cdr3_aa: CSARLAGVTYEQYF
j_call: TRBJ2-5; d_call: NA; v_call: TRBV7-9; clone_size: NA; cdr3_nt: TGTGCCAAGGCATGGTTTGAAGAGACCCAGTACTTC; cdr3_aa: CAKAWFEETQYF
j_call: TRBJ2-7; d_call: NA; v_call: TRBV9; clone_size: NA; cdr3_nt: TGTGCCAGCAGCGTAGCCGGTACGGAGGACGAGCAGTACTTC; cdr3_aa: CASSVAGTEDEQYF
j_call: TRBJ2-1; d_call: TRBD2; v_call: TRBV3-1; clone_size: NA; cdr3_nt: TGTGCCAGCAGCCAAGACTCAGCGGGAGTGGGCAATGAGCAGTTCTTC; cdr3_aa: CASSQDSAGVGNEQFF
j_call: TRBJ2-5; d_call: NA; v_call: TRBV20-1; clone_size: NA; cdr3_nt: TGCAGTGCCCCCTCCGACACCTCGGAGACCCAGTACTTC; cdr3_aa: CSAPSDTSETQYF
j_call: TRBJ2-5; d_call: TRBD2; v_call: TRBV5-1; clone_size: few; cdr3_nt: TGCGCCAGCAGCGGCGGACTAGCGGGAGGTCAAGAGACCCAGTACTTC; cdr3_aa: CASSGGLAGGQETQYF
j_call: TRBJ2-3; d_call: TRBD2; v_call: TRBV27; clone_size: NA; cdr3_nt: TGTGCCAGCAGTTCCGGGACTAGCGGCACAGATACGCAGTATTTT; cdr3_aa: CASSSGTSGTDTQYF
j_call: TRBJ2-1; d_call: NA; v_call: TRBV14; clone_size: few; cdr3_nt: TGTGCCAGCAGCCTACTCGGGCGAGGGAATGAGCAGTTCTTC; cdr3_aa: CASSLLGRGNEQFF
j_call: TRBJ2-7; d_call: NA; v_call: TRBV28; clone_size: NA; cdr3_nt: TGTGCCAGCATCCCAGCGGGGAAGGGGGCCTACGAGCAGTACTTC; cdr3_aa: CASIPAGKGAYEQYF
j_call: TRBJ2-7; d_call: NA; v_call: TRBV5-6; clone_size: NA; cdr3_nt: TGTGCCAGCCAAGAACGGAGCTCCTACGAGCAGTACTTC; cdr3_aa: CASQERSSYEQYF